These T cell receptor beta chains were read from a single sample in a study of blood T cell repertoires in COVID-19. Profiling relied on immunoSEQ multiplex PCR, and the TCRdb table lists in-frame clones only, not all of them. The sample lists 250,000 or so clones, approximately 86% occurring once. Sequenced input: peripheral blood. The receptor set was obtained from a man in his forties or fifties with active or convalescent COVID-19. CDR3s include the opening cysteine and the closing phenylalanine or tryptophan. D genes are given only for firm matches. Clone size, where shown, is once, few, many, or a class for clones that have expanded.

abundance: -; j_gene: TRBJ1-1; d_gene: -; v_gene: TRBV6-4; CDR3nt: TGTGCCAGCAGTGACACCGAGGGGGTAGAAGCTTTCTTT; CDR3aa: CASSDTEGVEAFF
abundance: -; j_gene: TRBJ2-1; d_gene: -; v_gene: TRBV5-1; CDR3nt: TGCGCCAGCAGCCCCTTTCCTAGCGTGGGCAATGAGCAGTTCTTC; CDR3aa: CASSPFPSVGNEQFF
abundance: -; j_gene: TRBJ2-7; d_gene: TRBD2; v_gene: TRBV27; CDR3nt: TGTGCCAGCCGTGTAGTAGCGGGAGCCTACGAGCAGTACTTC; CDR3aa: CASRVVAGAYEQYF
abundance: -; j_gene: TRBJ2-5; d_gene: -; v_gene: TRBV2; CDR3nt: TGTGCCAGCAATAGACAAGAGACCCAGTACTTC; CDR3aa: CASNRQETQYF
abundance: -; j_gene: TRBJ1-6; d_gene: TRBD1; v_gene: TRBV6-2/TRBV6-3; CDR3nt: TGTGCCAGCAGTTACGGGACAGGGATCAATTCACCCCTCCACTTT; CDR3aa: CASSYGTGINSPLHF
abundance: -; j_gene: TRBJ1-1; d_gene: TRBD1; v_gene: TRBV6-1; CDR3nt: TGTGCCAGCAGTGAATTAGGACAGGGAGGGACTGAAGCTTTCTTT; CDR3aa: CASSELGQGGTEAFF
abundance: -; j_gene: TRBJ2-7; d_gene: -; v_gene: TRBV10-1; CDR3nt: TGCGCCAGCTCGGGAAAGGGCTCCTACGAGCAGTACTTC; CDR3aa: CASSGKGSYEQYF
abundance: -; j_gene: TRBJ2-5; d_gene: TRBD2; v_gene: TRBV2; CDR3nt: TGTGCCAGCAGTATTTGGACTAGCGGGGACCAAGAGACCCAGTACTTC; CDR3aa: CASSIWTSGDQETQYF
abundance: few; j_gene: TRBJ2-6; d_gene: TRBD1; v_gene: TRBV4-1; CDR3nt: TGCGCCAGCAGCCCCCGTACTACAGGGGGCATAGCTGGGGCCAACGTCCTGACTTTC; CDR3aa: CASSPRTTGGIAGANVLTF
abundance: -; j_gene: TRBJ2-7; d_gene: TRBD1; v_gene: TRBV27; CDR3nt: TGTGCCAGCAGTTTGGGACAGCGCTACGAGCAGTACTTC; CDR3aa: CASSLGQRYEQYF
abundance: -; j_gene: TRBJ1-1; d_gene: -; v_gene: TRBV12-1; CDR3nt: TGTGCCAGCAGCTTTGCGCCGGGACAGGGTGACACTGAAGCTTTCTTT; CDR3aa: CASSFAPGQGDTEAFF
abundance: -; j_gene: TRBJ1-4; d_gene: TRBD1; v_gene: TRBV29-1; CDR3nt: TGCAGCGTTTACGAGGGACAGACTATTGGCAAACTGTTTTTT; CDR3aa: CSVYEGQTIGKLFF
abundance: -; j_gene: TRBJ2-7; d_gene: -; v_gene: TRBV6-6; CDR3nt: TGTGCCAGCAGTCACCGGGCGGGCTCCTACGAGCAGTACTTC; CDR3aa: CASSHRAGSYEQYF
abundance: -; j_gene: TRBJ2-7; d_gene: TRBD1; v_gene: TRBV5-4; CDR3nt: TGTGCCAGCAGCGGAGGGGACAGGGAATCCGAGCAGTACTTC; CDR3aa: CASSGGDRESEQYF
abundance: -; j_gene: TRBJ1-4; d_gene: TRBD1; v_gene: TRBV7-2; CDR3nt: TGTGCCAGCAGCGTTGACAGGGGGAGTGAAAAACTGTTTTTT; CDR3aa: CASSVDRGSEKLFF
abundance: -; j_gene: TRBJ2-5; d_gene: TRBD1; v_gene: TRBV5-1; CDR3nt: TGCGCCAGCAGCTTGGGGGACAGGGGAGGAGAGACCCAGTACTTC; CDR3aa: CASSLGDRGGETQYF
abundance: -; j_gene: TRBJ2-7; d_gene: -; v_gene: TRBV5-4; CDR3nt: TGTGCCAGCAGCTTGGACCTAGGTCGCACCCACGAGCAGTACTTC; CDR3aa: CASSLDLGRTHEQYF
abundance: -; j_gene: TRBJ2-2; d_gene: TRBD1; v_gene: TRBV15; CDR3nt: TGTGCCACCAGCAGAGGAGGGGGCCACTCCACCGGGGAGCTGTTTTTT; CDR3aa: CATSRGGGHSTGELFF
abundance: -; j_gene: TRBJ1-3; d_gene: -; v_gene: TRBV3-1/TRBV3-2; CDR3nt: TGTGCCAGCAGCGCTAGGGGAGGCTCTGGAAACACCATATATTTT; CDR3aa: CASSARGGSGNTIYF
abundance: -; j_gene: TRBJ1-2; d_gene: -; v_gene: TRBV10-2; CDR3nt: TGCGCCAGCAGTGAGACGAGGTTTAACTATGGCTACACCTTC; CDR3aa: CASSETRFNYGYTF
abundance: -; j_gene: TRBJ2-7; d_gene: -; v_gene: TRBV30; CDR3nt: TGTGCCTGGAGTATAAATTACGAGCAGTACTTC; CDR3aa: CAWSINYEQYF
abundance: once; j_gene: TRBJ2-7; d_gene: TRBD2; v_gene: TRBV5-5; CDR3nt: TGTGCCAGCAGCTTCGGGCTAGCGGTCTCCTACGAGCAGTACTTC; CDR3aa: CASSFGLAVSYEQYF
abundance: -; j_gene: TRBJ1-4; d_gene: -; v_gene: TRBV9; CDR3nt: TGTGCCAGCAGCGTAGGCGGGGGAGAAAAACTGTTTTTT; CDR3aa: CASSVGGGEKLFF
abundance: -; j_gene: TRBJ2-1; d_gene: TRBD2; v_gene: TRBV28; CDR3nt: TGTGCCAGCAACAATGGGGGGGTATTCAGTGAGCAGTTCTTC; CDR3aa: CASNNGGVFSEQFF
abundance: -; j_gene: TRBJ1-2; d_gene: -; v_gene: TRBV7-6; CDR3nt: TGTGCCAGCAGCTTAGGAAAGGGGATTAAGGGCTACACCTTC; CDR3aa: CASSLGKGIKGYTF
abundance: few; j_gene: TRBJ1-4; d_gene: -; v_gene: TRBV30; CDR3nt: TGTGCCTGGGGAGGATTACGCGGGAGTGAAAATGAAAAACTGTTTTTT; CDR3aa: CAWGGLRGSENEKLFF
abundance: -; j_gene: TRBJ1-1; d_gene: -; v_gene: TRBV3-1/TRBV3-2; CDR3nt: TGTGCCAGCAGCCGGGCCCAGGGGCGGACAGCTTTCTTT; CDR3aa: CASSRAQGRTAFF
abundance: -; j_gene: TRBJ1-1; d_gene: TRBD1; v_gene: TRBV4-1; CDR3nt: TGCGCCAGCAGCCAAGCTCCAGGGGGTTTGAACACTGAAGCTTTCTTT; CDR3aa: CASSQAPGGLNTEAFF
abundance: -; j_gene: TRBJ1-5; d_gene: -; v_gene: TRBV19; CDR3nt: TGTGCCAGCGACATGGGACATGCTATAGCCAATCAGCCCCAGCATTTT; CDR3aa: CASDMGHAIANQPQHF
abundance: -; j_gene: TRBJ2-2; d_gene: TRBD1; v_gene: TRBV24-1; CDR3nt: TGTGCCACCAGTGATTTACAGGGGGCGGACACCGGGGAGCTGTTTTTT; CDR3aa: CATSDLQGADTGELFF
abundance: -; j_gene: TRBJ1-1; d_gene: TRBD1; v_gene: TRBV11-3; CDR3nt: TGTGCCAGTAGCCTCGGGGACAGGAACACTGAAGCTTTCTTT; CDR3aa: CASSLGDRNTEAFF
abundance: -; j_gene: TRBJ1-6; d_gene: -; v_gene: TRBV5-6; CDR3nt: TGTGCCAGCAGCAACGGAGCCGCAGGGAATTCACCCCTCCACTTT; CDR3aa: CASSNGAAGNSPLHF
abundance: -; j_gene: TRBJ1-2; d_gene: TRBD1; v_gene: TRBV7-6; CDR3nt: TGTGCCAGCGGGGAACTTAGGGGGCCCGGAGGCGGCTACACCTTC; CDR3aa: CASGELRGPGGGYTF
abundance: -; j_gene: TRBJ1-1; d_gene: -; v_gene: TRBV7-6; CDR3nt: TGTGCCAGCAGCCCCTATAACACTGAAGCTTTCTTT; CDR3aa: CASSPYNTEAFF
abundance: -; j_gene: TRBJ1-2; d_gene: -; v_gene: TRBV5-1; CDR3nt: TGCGCCAGCCGGGGGGTCGGCTATGGCTACACCTTC; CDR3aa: CASRGVGYGYTF
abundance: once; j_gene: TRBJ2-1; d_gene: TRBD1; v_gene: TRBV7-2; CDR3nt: TGTGCCAGCAGCTTCCAGGGGGTTGAGCAGTTCTTC; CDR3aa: CASSFQGVEQFF
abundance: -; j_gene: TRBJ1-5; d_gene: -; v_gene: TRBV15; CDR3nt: TGTGCCACCAGCAGAGTCGGGGGAAGCAATCAGCCCCAGCATTTT; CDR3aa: CATSRVGGSNQPQHF
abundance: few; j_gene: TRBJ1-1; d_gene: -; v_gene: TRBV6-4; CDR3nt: TGTGCCAGCAGACAGGGAGGGTTGACCGACACTGAAGCTTTCTTT; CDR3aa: CASRQGGLTDTEAFF
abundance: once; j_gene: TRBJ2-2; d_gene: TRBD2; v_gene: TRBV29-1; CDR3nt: TGCAGCGGTAGAAGCGGGGGAGCAAGGACCGGGGAGCTGTTTTTT; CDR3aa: CSGRSGGARTGELFF